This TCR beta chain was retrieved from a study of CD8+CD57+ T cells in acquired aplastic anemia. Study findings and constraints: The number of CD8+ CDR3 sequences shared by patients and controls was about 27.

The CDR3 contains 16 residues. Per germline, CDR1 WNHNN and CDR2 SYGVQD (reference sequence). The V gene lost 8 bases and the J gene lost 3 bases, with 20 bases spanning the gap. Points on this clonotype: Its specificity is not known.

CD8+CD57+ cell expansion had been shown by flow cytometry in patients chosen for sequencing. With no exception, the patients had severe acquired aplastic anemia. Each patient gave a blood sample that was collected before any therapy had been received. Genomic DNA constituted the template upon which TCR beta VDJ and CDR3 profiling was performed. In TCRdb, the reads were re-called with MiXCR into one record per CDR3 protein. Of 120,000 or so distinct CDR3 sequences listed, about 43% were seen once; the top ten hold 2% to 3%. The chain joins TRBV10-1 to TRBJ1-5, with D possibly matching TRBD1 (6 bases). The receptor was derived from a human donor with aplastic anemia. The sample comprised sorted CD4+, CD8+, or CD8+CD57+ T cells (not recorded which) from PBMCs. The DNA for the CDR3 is TGCGCCAGCGGACGGCAACAGGGTAGGGACAATCAGCCCCAGCATTTT. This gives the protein CASGRQQGRDNQPQHF.